These 18 T cell receptor beta chains originate from one sample sequenced in a study of blood T cell repertoires in COVID-19. TCRdb's copy holds only in-frame clones and misses some; the assay was immunoSEQ multiplex PCR. The sample includes fewer than 400,000 clones, approximately 91% of them seen just once. The sequenced sample was PBMCs or T cells enriched from blood (not recorded which). Every receptor here comes from a man aged 60 to 69 who had recovered from COVID-19.

V gene TRBV18 combines with J gene TRBJ2-3, with a weak D call TRBD1 (6 bases). This CDR3 region has 12 residues. The germline V and J ends were trimmed by 6 bases and 3 bases, with 7 bases remaining between them. Germline lookup yields CDR1 KGHSH and CDR2 LQKENI. As DNA, the CDR3 is TGTGCCAGCTCTCAGGGGACAGATACGCAGTATTTT. Translating it yields CASSQGTDTQYF.

The V gene is TRBV27, the J gene TRBJ2-2; no definite D call. Deletions cut 4 bases from V and 3 bases from J, with 12 bases between. The CDR3 length is 15 residues. Germline CDR1 reads MNHEY; CDR2 reads SMNVEV (reference sequence). This chain's CDR3 is CASSSERSYTGELFF. Here the CDR3 DNA reads TGTGCCAGCAGTTCGGAGAGATCCTACACCGGGGAGCTGTTTTTT.

The V and J genes are TRBV6-5 and TRBJ1-2; TRBD1 is a possible D gene (5 bases). Germline CDR1 MNHEY, CDR2 SVGAGI. The ends were cut back, 0 bases at V and 10 bases at J, with 15 bases in the middle. The length of the CDR3 is 14 residues. The CDR3 region has the DNA TGTGCCAGCAGTTACTCGGCAGGGTTCCGAAACTACACCTTC. Residues: CASSYSAGFRNYTF.

The chain links TRBV6-5 to TRBJ1-3; no firm D call. CDR1 and CDR2 from the germline V gene are MNHEY and SVGAGI. V gave up 2 bases and J gave up 4 bases, with 15 bases separating them. The CDR3 consists of 16 residues. CDR3 DNA: TGTGCCAGCAGTTACACTAGGGTGGGATCAGGAAACACCATATATTTT. Translation gives CASSYTRVGSGNTIYF.

The rearrangement links TRBV7-9 to TRBJ1-2; 9 nucleotides agree with TRBD1. V lost 4 bases to trimming and J lost 8 bases; unmatched junction nucleotides: 8. The CDR3 is 14 residues long. CDR1 is SEHNR and CDR2 is FQNEAQ in the germline V gene (reference sequence). The CDR3 bases are TGTGCCAGCAGCTATGGGACAGGGACGATCGGCTACACCTTC. Protein sequence: CASSYGTGTIGYTF.

The V gene is TRBV18, the J gene TRBJ1-4; 7 bases agree with TRBD1. The CDR3 covers 13 residues. The germline CDR1 and CDR2 sequences are KGHSH and LQKENI. V shed 4 bases, J shed 8 bases, and the junction held 4 bases outside the gene matches. This CDR3 reads CASSQGQKEKLFF. The DNA of the CDR3 is TGTGCCAGCTCACAGGGACAGAAGGAAAAACTGTTTTTT.

This clone turned up a few times. This rearrangement joins TRBV6-5 to TRBJ2-2; 12 positions agree with TRBD1. CDR1 MNHEY and CDR2 SVGAGI come from the germline V gene. The CDR3 runs to 15 residues. The ends lost 4 bases at V and 7 bases at J; junction bases unmatched: 4. CDR3 bases: TGTGCCAGCAGTTCGGGACAGGGGGCCGGCGGGGAGCTGTTTTTT. This encodes CASSSGQGAGGELFF.

The gene calls are TRBV19 and TRBJ2-1; 7 bases agree with TRBD2. The CDR3 runs 15 residues. Germline V CDR1 and CDR2: LNHDA, SQIVND (reference sequence). V dropped 5 bases and J dropped 4; count of bases not matched to a gene: 8. Here the CDR3 DNA reads TGTGCCAGTAGTGTCCGGGACTACCTGTACAATGAGCAGTTCTTC. This translates into CASSVRDYLYNEQFF.

The rearrangement links TRBV28 to TRBJ2-1; possibly TRBD2 for D (6 bases). V lost 3 bases, J lost 5 bases, and 17 bases lay in between. This CDR3 spans 16 amino acids. Germline V gives CDR1 MDHEN, CDR2 SYDVKM. The CDR3: CASSFGPVAEDNEQFF. In DNA, the CDR3 is TGTGCCAGCAGTTTTGGTCCGGTAGCGGAGGACAATGAGCAGTTCTTC. The full variable domain, rest sourced from reference TRBV28 and TRBJ2-1, is DVKVTQSSRYLVKRTGEKVFLECVQDMDHENMFWYRQDPGLGLRLIYFSYDVKMKEKGDIPEGYSVSREKKERFSLILESASTNQTSMYLCASSFGPVAEDNEQFFGPGTRLTVL.

CDR3 DNA sequence: TGTGCCAGCAGCGAAAGGCTTCGGGGAGACTATGGCTACACCTTC. Translation gives CASSERLRGDYGYTF. The J gene is TRBJ1-2, the V gene TRBV9; no firm D call. The CDR3 spans 15 residues. Trimming left V 3 bases short and J 3 bases short, with 15 bases between. The germline CDR1 and CDR2 sequences are SGDLS and YYNGEE.

A remark on this clone: The junction and the germline gene differ at one end; a read error may be behind it. In nucleotides, the CDR3 is TGTGCCAGCAGGTTATTTGGACTAGCGGGAGGCCCTAGCACAGATACGCAGTATTTT. This codes for CASRLFGLAGGPSTDTQYF. The V call is TRBV28, the J call TRBJ2-3, with 14 bases that match TRBD2. Germline CDR1 and CDR2: MDHEN and SYDVKM. This CDR3 has 19 residues. The full variable domain, its missing parts supplied by reference TRBV28 and TRBJ2-3, is DVKVTQSSRYLVKRTGEKVFLECVQDMDHENMFWYRQDPGLGLRLIYFSYDVKMKEKGDIPEGYSVSREKKERFSLILESASTNQTSMYLCASRLFGLAGGPSTDTQYFGPGTRLTVL.

The rearrangement joins TRBV2 to TRBJ2-7; possible D gene TRBD1, 6 bases. The germline CDR1 and CDR2 sequences are SNHLY and FYNNEI. This CDR3 spans 14 amino acids. Trimming pared 8 bases from V and 7 bases from J, leaving 21 bases between. The CDR3 loop is CASRLLQGPGEQYF. As DNA, the CDR3 is TGTGCCAGCCGATTGCTACAGGGACCGGGGGAGCAGTACTTC.

V is TRBV7-2 and J is TRBJ2-5, with D perhaps matching TRBD2 (5 bases). CDR1 is SGHTA and CDR2 is FQGNSA in the germline V gene. Trimming left V 7 bases short and J 1 base short, with 16 bases between. The CDR3 runs 15 residues. CDR3 region: CASTSYGRIQETQYF. The CDR3 DNA follows: TGTGCCAGCACCTCTTATGGGAGAATCCAAGAGACCCAGTACTTC.

This clone was seen a single time. The rearrangement joins TRBV5-1 to TRBJ1-5; no clear D gene. Per the germline V gene, CDR1 is SGHRS and CDR2 is YFSETQ. V lost 1 base, J lost 6 bases, and 8 bases lay in between. CDR3 size: 13 residues. CDR3 protein: CASSLSISQPQHF. The CDR3 DNA follows: TGCGCCAGCAGCTTGTCTATTTCTCAGCCCCAGCATTTT.

The chain is built from TRBV7-2 and TRBJ1-1, with TRBD1 matching over 8 bases. The CDR3 is 15 amino acids. The V gene end was trimmed by 2 bases and the J gene end by 1 base; junction bases not matched to a gene: 3. Germline V gene lookup returns CDR1 SGHTA and CDR2 FQGNSA. The chain's CDR3 is CASSLPQGANTEAFF. CDR3 coding DNA: TGTGCCAGCAGCTTACCCCAGGGGGCGAACACTGAAGCTTTCTTT.

For the CDR3, the DNA is TGTGCCAGCAGCCCGGGACAGGGAAGAGGCTACACCTTC. This gives the protein CASSPGQGRGYTF. The V call is TRBV28, the J call TRBJ1-2; TRBD1 matches at 9 bases. Trimming cost V 6 bases and J 8 bases; bases outside gene matches: 7. The germline V gene encodes CDR1 MDHEN and CDR2 SYDVKM. The CDR3 contains 13 residues.

This CDR3 is CASSQPGQGYSGANVLTF. CDR3 DNA: TGTGCCAGCAGTCAACCGGGACAGGGTTACTCTGGGGCCAACGTCCTGACTTTC. The V call is TRBV27, the J call TRBJ2-6, with 9 bases matching TRBD1. From germline, CDR1 is MNHEY and CDR2 SMNVEV (reference sequence). J lost 0 bases, V lost 5 bases, and 8 bases had no gene match. The CDR3 is made up of 18 amino acids.

This sequence joins TRBV11-2 and TRBJ1-3; D may be TRBD1 (6 bases). This CDR3 is built from 11 residues. V was clipped by 6 bases and J by 9 bases, with 9 bases between them. CDR1 and CDR2 from the germline V gene are SGHAT and FQNNGV. The CDR3 DNA is TGTGCCAGCAGTCGGGGGGCCACCATATATTTT. As protein: CASSRGATIYF.